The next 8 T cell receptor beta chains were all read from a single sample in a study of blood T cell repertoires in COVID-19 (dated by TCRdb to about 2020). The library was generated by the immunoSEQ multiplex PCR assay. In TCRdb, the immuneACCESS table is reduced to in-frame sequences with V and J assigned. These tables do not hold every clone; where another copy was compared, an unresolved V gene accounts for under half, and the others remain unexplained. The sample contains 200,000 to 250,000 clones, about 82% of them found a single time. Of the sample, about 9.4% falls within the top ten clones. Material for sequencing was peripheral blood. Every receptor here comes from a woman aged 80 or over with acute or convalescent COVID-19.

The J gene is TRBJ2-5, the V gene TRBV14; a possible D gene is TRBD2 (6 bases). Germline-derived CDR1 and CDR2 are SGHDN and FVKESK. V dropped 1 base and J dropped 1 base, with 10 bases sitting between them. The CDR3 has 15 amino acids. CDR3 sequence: CASSQVGGFQETQYF. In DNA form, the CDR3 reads TGTGCCAGCAGCCAAGTCGGGGGATTCCAAGAGACCCAGTACTTC. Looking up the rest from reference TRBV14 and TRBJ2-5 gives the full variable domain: EAGVTQFPSHSVIEKGQTVTLRCDPISGHDNLYWYRRVMGKEIKFLLHFVKESKQDESGMPNNRFLAERTGGTYSTLKVQPAELEDSGVYFCASSQVGGFQETQYFGPGTRLLVL.

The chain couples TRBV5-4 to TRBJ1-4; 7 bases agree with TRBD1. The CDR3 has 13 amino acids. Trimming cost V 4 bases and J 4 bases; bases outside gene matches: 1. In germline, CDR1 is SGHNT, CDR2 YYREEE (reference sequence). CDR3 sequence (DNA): TGTGCCAGCAGCCGACAGGGTAATGAAAAACTGTTTTTT. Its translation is CASSRQGNEKLFF. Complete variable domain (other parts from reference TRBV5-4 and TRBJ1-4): ETGVTQSPTHLIKTRGQQVTLRCSSQSGHNTVSWYQQALGQGPQFIFQYYREEENGRGNFPPRFSGLQFPNYSSELNVNALELDDSALYLCASSRQGNEKLFFGSGTQLSVL.

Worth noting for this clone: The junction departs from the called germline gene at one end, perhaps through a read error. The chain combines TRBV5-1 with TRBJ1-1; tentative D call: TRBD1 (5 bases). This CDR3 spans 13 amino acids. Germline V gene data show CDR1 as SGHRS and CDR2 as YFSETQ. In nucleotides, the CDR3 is TGCGCCAGCAGTATGGCAGGGAACCCTGAAGCTTTCTTT. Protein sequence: CASSMAGNPEAFF. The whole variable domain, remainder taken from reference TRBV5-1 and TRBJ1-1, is KAGVTQTPRYLIKTRGQQVTLSCSPISGHRSVSWYQQTPGQGLQFLFEYFSETQRNKGNFPGRFSGRQFSNSRSEMNVSTLELGDSALYLCASSMAGNPEAFFGQGTRLTVV.

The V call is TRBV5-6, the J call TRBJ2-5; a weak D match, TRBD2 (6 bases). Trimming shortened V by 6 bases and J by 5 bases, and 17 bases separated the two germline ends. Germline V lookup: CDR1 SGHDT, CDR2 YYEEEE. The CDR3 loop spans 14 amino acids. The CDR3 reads CASILGGVRETQYF. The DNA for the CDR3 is TGTGCCAGCATACTGGGGGGAGTTCGGGAGACCCAGTACTTC.

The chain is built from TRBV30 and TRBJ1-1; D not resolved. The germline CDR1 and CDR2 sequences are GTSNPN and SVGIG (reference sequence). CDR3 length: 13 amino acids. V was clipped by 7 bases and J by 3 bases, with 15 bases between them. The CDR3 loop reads CASPGHMDTEAFF. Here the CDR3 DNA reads TGTGCCTCCCCGGGTCACATGGACACTGAAGCTTTCTTT.

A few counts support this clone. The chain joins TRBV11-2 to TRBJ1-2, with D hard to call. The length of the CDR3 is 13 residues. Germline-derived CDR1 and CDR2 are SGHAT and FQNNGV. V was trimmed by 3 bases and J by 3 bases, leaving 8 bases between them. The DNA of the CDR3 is TGTGCCAGCAGCTTTCAGGTAGACTATGGCTACACCTTC. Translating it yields CASSFQVDYGYTF.

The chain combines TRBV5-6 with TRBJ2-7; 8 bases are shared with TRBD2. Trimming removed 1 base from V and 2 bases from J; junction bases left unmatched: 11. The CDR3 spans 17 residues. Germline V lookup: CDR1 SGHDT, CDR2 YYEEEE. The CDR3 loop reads CASSLKASGQITYEQYF. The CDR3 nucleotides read TGTGCCAGCAGCTTGAAGGCTAGCGGGCAAATTACCTACGAGCAGTACTTC. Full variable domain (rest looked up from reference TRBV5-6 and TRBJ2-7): DAGVTQSPTHLIKTRGQQVTLRCSPKSGHDTVSWYQQALGQGPQFIFQYYEEEERQRGNFPDRFSGHQFPNYSSELNVNALLLGDSALYLCASSLKASGQITYEQYFGPGTRLTVT.

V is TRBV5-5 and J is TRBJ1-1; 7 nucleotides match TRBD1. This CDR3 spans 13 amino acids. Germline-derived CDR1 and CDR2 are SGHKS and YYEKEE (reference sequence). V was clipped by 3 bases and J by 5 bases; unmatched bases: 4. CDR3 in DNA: TGTGCCAGCAGCTCTACAGGGGCGACTGAAGCTTTCTTT. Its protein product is CASSSTGATEAFF. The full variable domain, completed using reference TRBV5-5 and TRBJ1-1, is DAGVTQSPTHLIKTRGQQVTLRCSPISGHKSVSWYQQVLGQGPQFIFQYYEKEERGRGNFPDRFSARQFPNYSSELNVNALLLGDSALYLCASSSTGATEAFFGQGTRLTVV.